This T cell receptor (beta chain) stems from a study of beta chain features in type 1 diabetes (dated by TCRdb to 2017 to 2018). For the study in its entirety: No differences in mean age, gender distribution, total cell number or subset yield were found between patients and healthy donors. Across all samples, roughly 110,000,000 sorted cells were examined, and cell number per subset correlated strongly with RNA yield. In the study, TCRB repertoires of sorted circulating CD4+ T cell subsets from recently diagnosed type 1 diabetes patients were compared with those of matched healthy donors. Regulatory and stem cell-like memory subsets were isolated from only 8 patients and about 8 healthy donors, whereas naive and central memory subsets came from all 30 or so donors. General findings and caveats noted by the study authors: Because cDNA was sequenced instead of genomic DNA, highly expressing activated cells could be over-represented, though the groups showed no difference in activation or CD3 levels. At VDJ recombination sites, patients with type 1 diabetes made fewer insertions and deleted more nucleotides, a pattern implying thymic rearrangement abnormalities. HLA sub-analyses involved small numbers of individuals, so any influence of HLA type on TCRB rearrangement remained unresolved. A moderate but significant shortening of TCRB CDR3 length was observed in type 1 diabetes patients in all four CD4+ subsets. PCR might favor shorter templates, but patient and control samples were amplified and corrected together, so any skew would affect both groups equally. Naive, central memory and regulatory TCRB repertoires appeared more similar among patients than among healthy donors.

Turning to this clone: Its antigen has not been determined. The record has no base qualities; no much larger clone is one base away.

Each donor gave one peripheral blood draw, averaging approximately 110 mL, which was collected into heparinised tubes. A BD FACSAria II was used to sort naive, central memory, regulatory and stem cell-like memory CD4+ T cells with a panel that included CD45RO, CCR7, CD25, CD127, CD95 and CD27. A purity above 95% was achieved for all sorted populations. PBMCs were isolated right away by Lymphoprep density gradient centrifugation and were stained directly, without culture. So that batch effects would be minimized, each experiment stained and sorted samples in pairs, pairing one healthy donor with one patient. Trimming takes 7 bases off V and 6 bases off J; junction bases not matched to a gene: 6. The CDR3 runs 15 residues from the cysteine to the phenylalanine. Only the CDR3 part of the read is kept: 45 bases, read in frame from the first base. The CDR1 and CDR2 encoded by the germline V gene are SGHRS and YFSETQ.

The entire isolated RNA was reverse transcribed using the High Capacity cDNA Reverse Transcription Kit, and thus expressed TCRB transcripts were sequenced. Deep immunoSEQ sequencing was applied to naive, central memory and regulatory T cell samples, giving an average of approximately 3.8 million total reads per sample. Sorted cells were lysed in RLT buffer, and RNA was extracted using DNase-treated RNeasy Micro or Mini kits according to cell number. To prevent cross-contamination, each cell subset was processed individually, whereas patient and healthy donor samples were processed jointly. The immunoSEQ multiplex PCR was used to amplify TCRB sequences from cDNA, yielding 87-bp fragments that span the CDR3 region. Sequencing of the amplicons was performed on the Illumina HiSeq platform. The study's processing was this. Synthetic template baselines were used to correct PCR bias computationally, reads within Hamming distance 2 were collapsed together, and singletons that could not be merged were discarded. Reads were aligned to IMGT to assign V, D and J genes, CDR3 length, and insertions or deletions at six rearrangement sites. Within each subset, clonotype counts were normalized to sorted cell number, and only after that were true diversity and Gini coefficients computed with the tcR R package. The overlap coefficient, calculated on TCRB nucleotide sequences, was used to quantify repertoire sharing. Out-of-frame TCRB sequences from naive cells were analyzed to stand in for the pre-selection repertoire. TCRdb provides this immuneACCESS table in a form limited to in-frame rearrangements. Some clones are lacking; in checked studies, under half of them reflect an unresolved V gene, and why the rest are absent is not known. V and J calls and clone size follow that table, whereas D and trimming were derived from the DNA. This sample lists some 350,000 clones; 13% were detected once. The ten most abundant clones make up about 0.016% of the sample.

The material sequenced was naive CD4+ T cells from blood. This specimen's cell subset or site label, interpreted: true naive CD4+ T cells. The TCR originated in a woman in her late teens or twenties with type 1 diabetes. This chain joins TRBV5-1 to TRBJ2-2, with 13 bases matching TRBD2. CDR3 sequence: CASGGLAGKAGELFF. The DNA sequence is as follows: TGCGCCAGCGGGGGACTAGCGGGGAAGGCCGGGGAGCTGTTTTTT.